The next 28 T cell receptor beta chains were all read from a single sample in a study of shared clonotypes between healthy human individuals. The protocol was immunoSEQ multiplex PCR, while the TCRdb copy is restricted to in-frame clones and leaves out a portion. The sample lists 180,000 or so clones, approximately 95% occurring once. The sequenced sample was naive CD4+ T cells sorted from blood. Specified subset: CD45RA+ positively selected. These receptors all stem from a woman aged 25 to 45 in good health.

This chain connects TRBV7-9 to TRBJ2-1, with TRBD2 as a possible D gene (5 bases). CDR1 and CDR2 from the germline V gene are SEHNR and FQNEAQ (reference sequence). The V and J ends lost 0 bases and 7 bases respectively, with 7 bases between them. This CDR3 is built from 13 residues. This CDR3 reads CASSLAGVNEQFF. CDR3 bases: TGTGCCAGCAGCTTAGCGGGAGTAAATGAGCAGTTCTTC.

This clone showed up just once. The CDR3 loop reads CSVGQGDTEAFF. CDR3 DNA sequence: TGCAGCGTCGGACAGGGTGATACTGAAGCTTTCTTT. J is TRBJ1-1 and V is TRBV29-1; 8 bases match TRBD1. The CDR3 runs to 12 residues. The trim removed 6 bases at V and 5 bases at J, leaving 5 bases unmatched. Germline CDR1 reads SQVTM; CDR2 reads ANQGSEA.

Here the CDR3 reads CASSSHGTGYGETQYF. The CDR3 region has the DNA TGTGCCAGCAGTTCGCATGGAACCGGGTACGGGGAGACCCAGTACTTC. The chain uses TRBV27 and TRBJ2-5; D gene ambiguous. The V end lost 4 bases, the J end lost 5 bases, and 20 bases lay between the germline ends. This CDR3 spans 16 amino acids. CDR1 is MNHEY and CDR2 is SMNVEV in the germline V gene (reference sequence).

The rearrangement uses TRBV11-2 and TRBJ2-7; 9 bases are shared with TRBD2. This CDR3 spans 18 amino acids. The germline CDR1 and CDR2 sequences are SGHAT and FQNNGV. V lost 5 bases to trimming and J lost 2 bases; unmatched junction nucleotides: 16. CDR3 sequence: CASSPLAGEVAPTYEQYF. DNA for the CDR3: TGTGCCAGCAGCCCCTTAGCGGGAGAAGTTGCGCCGACCTACGAGCAGTACTTC.

The table lists this clone with a count of one. V gene TRBV27 combines with J gene TRBJ2-7; 7 positions match TRBD2. This CDR3 comprises 16 residues. CDR1 is MNHEY, CDR2 SMNVEV, per germline (reference sequence). Trimming cost V 3 bases and J 3 bases; bases outside gene matches: 11. The CDR3 coding sequence is TGTGCCAGCAGTTTGAGGGTCGGGGGGAGGCACTACGAGCAGTACTTC. Its translation: CASSLRVGGRHYEQYF.

The chain has TRBV9 and TRBJ1-3, with a possible D match to TRBD1 (6 bases). Germline loops: CDR1 SGDLS, CDR2 YYNGEE. This CDR3 spans 15 amino acids. V was shortened by 3 bases and J by 1 base, with 11 bases between the two germline ends. DNA of the CDR3: TGTGCCAGCAGCGAGGGACACGGATCTGGAAACACCATATATTTT. It translates to CASSEGHGSGNTIYF.

The rearrangement uses TRBV7-9 and TRBJ1-1; possible D gene TRBD1, 5 bases. The CDR3 spans 11 residues. V dropped 0 bases and J dropped 10 bases, with 6 bases sitting between them. Germline V CDR1 and CDR2: SEHNR, FQNEAQ (reference sequence). Here the CDR3 DNA reads TGTGCCAGCAGCTTAGCTCAGGGAGCTTTCTTT. It codes for CASSLAQGAFF.

This rearrangement joins TRBV27 to TRBJ1-5, with D tentatively TRBD1 (5 bases). The CDR3 is 17 residues long. CDR1 is MNHEY and CDR2 is SMNVEV in the germline V gene (reference sequence). Deletions cut 5 bases from V and 3 bases from J, with 20 bases between. CDR3 sequence (DNA): TGTGCCAGCAGTCCCCATTTCGTGACAGTCGACAATCAGCCCCAGCATTTT. Amino acid sequence: CASSPHFVTVDNQPQHF.

The rearrangement joins TRBV5-1 to TRBJ2-7; 10 bases are shared with TRBD1. The CDR3 loop spans 15 amino acids. Germline V gives CDR1 SGHRS, CDR2 YFSETQ. The trim removed 0 bases at V and 10 bases at J, leaving 10 bases unmatched. The CDR3 DNA reads as TGCGCCAGCAGCTTGGCAACCGGGACAGGGGATTATCAGTACTTC. This translates into CASSLATGTGDYQYF.

The CDR3 here is CASSLGARPWDYEQYF. CDR3 nucleotides: TGCGCCAGCAGCTTGGGGGCCCGGCCTTGGGACTACGAGCAGTACTTC. The V and J genes are TRBV5-1 and TRBJ2-7; D is unclear. With 0 bases removed from V and 3 bases from J, the gap between germline ends came to 16 bases. Germline V gene lookup returns CDR1 SGHRS and CDR2 YFSETQ. This CDR3 has 16 residues. Filled out from reference TRBV5-1 and TRBJ2-7, the complete variable domain reads KAGVTQTPRYLIKTRGQQVTLSCSPISGHRSVSWYQQTPGQGLQFLFEYFSETQRNKGNFPGRFSGRQFSNSRSEMNVSTLELGDSALYLCASSLGARPWDYEQYFGPGTRLTVT.

This chain connects TRBV28 to TRBJ1-2, with D possibly being TRBD1 (6 bases). Germline CDR1 and CDR2: MDHEN and SYDVKM. Trimming pared 6 bases from V and 8 bases from J, leaving 22 bases between. The CDR3 is 15 residues long. CDR3 protein: CASRVPGGELGGYTF. In nucleotides, the CDR3 is TGTGCCAGCAGAGTCCCCGGGGGCGAATTAGGCGGCTACACCTTC.

In regard to this clone: Other DNA sequences in this sample translate to the same CDR3. The chain recombines TRBV18 with TRBJ1-2; 10 nucleotides align to TRBD1. Germline loops: CDR1 KGHSH, CDR2 LQKENI. This CDR3 is built from 15 residues. Trimming cost V 3 bases and J 0 bases; bases outside gene matches: 1. The DNA of the CDR3 is TGTGCCAGCTCACCGGGACAGGGGTCTAACTATGGCTACACCTTC. Translating it yields CASSPGQGSNYGYTF.

This chain connects TRBV28 to TRBJ2-7; perhaps TRBD2 as D (6 bases). The CDR3 contains 15 residues. The germline CDR1 and CDR2 sequences are MDHEN and SYDVKM. Trimming removed 3 bases at V and 2 bases at J, with 14 bases between. CDR3 sequence: CASSLGGLSPYEQYF. The CDR3 DNA sequence: TGTGCCAGCAGTTTGGGAGGTCTTAGCCCCTACGAGCAGTACTTC.

The rearrangement joins TRBV6-1 to TRBJ2-5; tentatively, D is TRBD2 (5 bases). V lost 7 bases and J 7 bases, leaving 13 bases between the germline ends. Per the germline V gene, CDR1 is MNHNS and CDR2 is SASEGT. This CDR3 comprises 12 residues. This CDR3 is CASNPGSGTQYF. The CDR3 bases are TGTGCCAGCAACCCGGGGAGCGGGACCCAGTACTTC.

This chain connects TRBV4-2 to TRBJ1-1, with unresolved D. V was cut by 0 bases and J by 0 bases, with 5 bases left in between. The CDR3 totals 14 residues. Germline assignment: CDR1 LGHNA and CDR2 YNFKEQ. CDR3 nucleotide sequence: TGTGCCAGCAGCCAAGAGGGCATGAACACTGAAGCTTTCTTT. Its translation is CASSQEGMNTEAFF.

V usage is TRBV9 and J usage is TRBJ2-2; a weak D match, TRBD2 (5 bases). Germline V gives CDR1 SGDLS, CDR2 YYNGEE. The CDR3 covers 16 residues. Trimming removed 3 bases from V and 6 bases from J, with 18 bases in between. This chain's CDR3 is CASSGLGIGVAGELFF. Written as DNA, the CDR3 is TGTGCCAGCAGCGGGCTCGGGATTGGGGTCGCCGGGGAGCTGTTTTTT.

The chain combines TRBV15 with TRBJ2-1; D is possibly TRBD1 or TRBD2 (5 bases each). Germline values: CDR1 LNHNV, CDR2 YYDKDF (reference sequence). CDR3 length: 15 residues. Trimming took off 5 bases at V and 4 bases at J, with 15 bases between the two ends. This CDR3 reads CATSGDGGPYNEQFF. DNA of the CDR3: TGTGCCACCAGCGGGGATGGGGGACCGTACAATGAGCAGTTCTTC.

V and J are TRBV5-1 and TRBJ1-3, with a weak D call TRBD1 (5 bases). The CDR3 runs to 14 residues. Germline lookup yields CDR1 SGHRS and CDR2 YFSETQ. V lost 0 bases to trimming and J lost 4 bases, with 8 bases between them. DNA for the CDR3: TGCGCCAGCAGCTTGGACGGGGGAGGAAACACCATATATTTT. It specifies CASSLDGGGNTIYF.

This sequence joins TRBV2 and TRBJ2-3, with D tentatively TRBD1 (5 bases). Deletions cut 7 bases from V and 0 bases from J, with 11 bases between. CDR3 size: 14 residues. Looked up from germline, CDR1 is SNHLY and CDR2 is FYNNEI. The CDR3 reads CASTQGLSTDTQYF. CDR3 sequence (DNA): TGTGCCAGCACCCAGGGCCTTAGCACAGATACGCAGTATTTT.

Remarks on this clone: No DNA is shown, since the ends of the CDR3 on it are uncertain; the CDR3 is the one TCRdb lists. The chain couples TRBV2 to TRBJ1-2. CDR1 is SNHLY, CDR2 FYNNEI, per germline. Including both end residues, the CDR3 is 12 amino acids long. CDR3 sequence: CASILGGYGYTF.

This chain links TRBV2 with TRBJ2-7; TRBD2 is a possible D gene (5 bases). The CDR3 has 14 residues. V lost 6 bases and J 2 bases, leaving 14 bases between the germline ends. Looked up from germline, CDR1 is SNHLY and CDR2 is FYNNEI. CDR3 bases: TGTGCCAGCAGAGGGAGCGGCAGGACCTACGAGCAGTACTTC. Its protein is CASRGSGRTYEQYF.

This chain connects TRBV7-9 to TRBJ1-4; no clear D. The CDR3 sequence is 16 residues long. The germline CDR1 and CDR2 sequences are SEHNR and FQNEAQ (reference sequence). The V gene lost 0 bases and the J gene lost 3 bases, with 11 bases spanning the gap. The DNA for the CDR3 is TGTGCCAGCAGCTTAGCGGCTCAGGTGTCTAATGAAAAACTGTTTTTT. Its translation: CASSLAAQVSNEKLFF.

The rearrangement links TRBV6-5 to TRBJ1-4; D is ambiguous. Germline V gene lookup returns CDR1 MNHEY and CDR2 SVGAGI. The CDR3 covers 14 residues. Trimming stripped 4 bases from V and 3 bases from J, with 9 bases between. The CDR3 spells CASSSQAPNEKLFF. Here the CDR3 DNA reads TGTGCCAGCAGTTCCCAGGCGCCTAATGAAAAACTGTTTTTT.

The rearrangement joins TRBV29-1 to TRBJ2-1; perhaps TRBD2 as D (6 bases). CDR1 and CDR2 from the germline V gene are SQVTM and ANQGSEA. This CDR3 contains 14 residues. Trimming took off 5 bases at V and 12 bases at J, with 23 bases between the two ends. CDR3 region: CSVPLGSGLIGQFF. The CDR3 nucleotides read TGCAGCGTTCCCCTGGGTAGCGGATTAATTGGGCAGTTCTTC.

The chain combines TRBV18 with TRBJ1-4; TRBD1 matches 7 bases. Germline V lookup: CDR1 KGHSH, CDR2 LQKENI. V gave up 8 bases and J gave up 7 bases; unmatched junction bases: 7. CDR3 length: 13 amino acids. The CDR3 here is CASQGGLGEKLFF. CDR3 sequence (DNA): TGTGCCAGCCAGGGGGGGCTCGGTGAAAAACTGTTTTTT. The entire variable domain, with the rest obtained from reference TRBV18 and TRBJ1-4, is as follows: NAGVMQNPRHLVRRRGQEARLRCSPMKGHSHVYWYRQLPEEGLKFMVYLQKENIIDESGMPKERFSAEFPKEGPSILRIQQVVRGDSAAYFCASQGGLGEKLFFGSGTQLSVL.

The V call is TRBV7-8, the J call TRBJ1-3, with D maybe TRBD1 (5 bases). Germline CDR1 SGHVS, CDR2 FQNEAQ. V was shortened by 6 bases and J by 4 bases, with 19 bases between the two germline ends. This CDR3 contains 16 residues. CDR3 coding DNA: TGTGCCAGCAGTTATACCGGGACCCCTAAAGGAAACACCATATATTTT. Its translation: CASSYTGTPKGNTIYF. The variable domain in full, completed from reference TRBV7-8 and TRBJ1-3, reads GAGVSQSPRYKVAKRGQDVALRCDPISGHVSLFWYQQALGQGPEFLTYFQNEAQLDKSGLPSDRFFAERPEGSVSTLKIQRTQQEDSAVYLCASSYTGTPKGNTIYFGEGSWLTVV.

The rearrangement joins TRBV19 to TRBJ2-5; TRBD2 is a possible D gene (6 bases). The CDR3 length is 14 residues. Germline V gene lookup returns CDR1 LNHDA and CDR2 SQIVND (reference sequence). Trimming cost V 5 bases and J 1 base, with 11 bases left between them. The CDR3 region is CASSVGGPQETQYF. The CDR3 DNA follows: TGTGCCAGTAGTGTCGGGGGACCCCAAGAGACCCAGTACTTC.

This clone has only a few counts. The chain links TRBV6-1 to TRBJ1-2; D is undetermined. The CDR3 runs to 13 residues. Germline V CDR1 and CDR2: MNHNS, SASEGT. The V gene lost 6 bases and the J gene lost 8 bases, with 16 bases spanning the gap. The CDR3 DNA reads as TGTGCCAGCAGACTTACAGAGTTGGACGGCTACACCTTC. Its translation is CASRLTELDGYTF.